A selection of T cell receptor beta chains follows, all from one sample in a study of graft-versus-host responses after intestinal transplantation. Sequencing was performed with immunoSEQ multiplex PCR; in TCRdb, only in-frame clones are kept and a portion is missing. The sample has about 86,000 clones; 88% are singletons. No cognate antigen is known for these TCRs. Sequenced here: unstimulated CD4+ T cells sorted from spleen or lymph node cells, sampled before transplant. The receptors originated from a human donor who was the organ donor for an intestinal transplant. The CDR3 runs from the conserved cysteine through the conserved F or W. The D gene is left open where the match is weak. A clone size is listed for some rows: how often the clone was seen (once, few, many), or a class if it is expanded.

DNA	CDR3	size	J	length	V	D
TGTGCCAGCAGCGCTGGGGCTAAACTAGAGACCCAGTACTTC	CASSAGAKLETQYF	few	TRBJ2-5	14	TRBV5-4	-
TGTGCCAGCAGCGCAGGACAGGGTTGGAATATGAACACTGAAGCTTTCTTT	CASSAGQGWNMNTEAFF	-	TRBJ1-1	17	TRBV9	TRBD1
TGTGCCAGCAGCCAAGGTCGAGGGAGAGTCTACAATGAGCAGTTCTTC	CASSQGRGRVYNEQFF	-	TRBJ2-1	16	TRBV4-2	-
TGTGCCAGCTCACCAGATAGGGGTAGTGGGGGCGCTTGGTTCTTC	CASSPDRGSGGAWFF	-	TRBJ2-1	15	TRBV18	-
TGTGCCACCTTCCTCAGGGGCGACTATGGCTACACCTTC	CATFLRGDYGYTF	-	TRBJ1-2	13	TRBV6-5	-
TGTGCCAGCTCCAGGGGGCCTACTTCCAATGAGCAGTTCTTC	CASSRGPTSNEQFF	-	TRBJ2-1	14	TRBV7-9	TRBD1
TGTGCCAGCAGCTCTAGACAGACCACCGGGGAGCTGTTTTTT	CASSSRQTTGELFF	-	TRBJ2-2	14	TRBV5-4	-
TGTGCCAGTAGTATCCCCCAGGGAGGCACTGAAGCTTTCTTT	CASSIPQGGTEAFF	-	TRBJ1-1	14	TRBV19	-
TGTGCCAGCGGGGCCTGGGACGAGCAGTACTTC	CASGAWDEQYF	-	TRBJ2-7	11	TRBV6-1	-
TGTGCCGGCGGACTAAGCCAAGAGACCCAGTACTTC	CAGGLSQETQYF	-	TRBJ2-5	12	TRBV2	-
TGTGCCAGCAGCGCCGGGACTAGCGCCGACAATGAGCAGTTCTTC	CASSAGTSADNEQFF	-	TRBJ2-1	15	TRBV7-2	TRBD2
TGTGCTAGCAGCTTAGTGGCTAGCGGGGGGACTGAGACCCAGTACTTC	CASSLVASGGTETQYF	-	TRBJ2-5	16	TRBV7-7	TRBD2
TGTGCCAGCAATCCAGGGGGGACGAACACCGGGGAGCTGTTTTTT	CASNPGGTNTGELFF	-	TRBJ2-2	15	TRBV11-1	-
TGTGCCATCAGTGATACCGGGACAGGGGGCACCCCCTACACCTTC	CAISDTGTGGTPYTF	once	TRBJ1-2	15	TRBV10-3	TRBD1
TGTGCCGGGCCCCACCGGGGAGCTGTTTTT	CAGPHRGAVF	few	TRBJ2-2	10	TRBV5-7	-
TGTGCCAGCGGCTCCCGGGGGAGGGAAGAGACCCAGTACTTC	CASGSRGREETQYF	once	TRBJ2-5	14	TRBV7-3	TRBD2
TGTGCCAGCGACCCTTACAGGGGTGAGGGCTACACCTTC	CASDPYRGEGYTF	few	TRBJ1-2	13	TRBV2	TRBD1
TGTGCCAGTAGCAGACAGGGCTCGGGGACCCAGTACTTC	CASSRQGSGTQYF	-	TRBJ2-5	13	TRBV19	TRBD1
TGCGCCAGCAGCCAAACCGGGACAGGGACAGATACGCAGTATTTT	CASSQTGTGTDTQYF	-	TRBJ2-3	15	TRBV4-1	TRBD1
TGTGCCAGCAGTTTACTGGGAGGGACCCTGGAGACCCAGTACTTC	CASSLLGGTLETQYF	-	TRBJ2-5	15	TRBV28	TRBD2
TGCGCCAGCAGCTTGGGGGGGGATGAAAAACTGTTTTTT	CASSLGGDEKLFF	once	TRBJ1-4	13	TRBV5-1	-
TGTGCCAGCTCCCCTCCCAGCGGCGGTACAGATACGCAGTATTTT	CASSPPSGGTDTQYF	-	TRBJ2-3	15	TRBV18	-
TGTGCCAGCAGCGTAGGACCAGGGGAATTAGGCTACGAGCAGTACTTC	CASSVGPGELGYEQYF	-	TRBJ2-7	16	TRBV9	-
TGTGCCAGCAGGGGGCCAGCTGGAAACACCATATATTTT	CASRGPAGNTIYF	-	TRBJ1-3	13	TRBV2	-
TGCGCCAGCAGCCAAGTAATGGTAGCGCGACGGGATGAGCAGTTCTTC	CASSQVMVARRDEQFF	-	TRBJ2-1	16	TRBV4-1	-
TGTGCCAGCAGCCCCCGGGTTGGCGTCGTAAACATTCAGTACTTC	CASSPRVGVVNIQYF	-	TRBJ2-4	15	TRBV7-2	-
TGTGCCAGCAGTACCCTGCTCAGGGGAGTTGAAAAACTGTTTTTT	CASSTLLRGVEKLFF	-	TRBJ1-4	15	TRBV6-6	-
TGTGCCAGCAGCCCCGAAGGTGGCGGAAACTATGGCTACACCTTC	CASSPEGGGNYGYTF	-	TRBJ1-2	15	TRBV9	-
TGTGCCAGCACCATTGGGGGACAGGGGAACTATGGCTACACCTTC	CASTIGGQGNYGYTF	-	TRBJ1-2	15	TRBV2	TRBD1
TGTGCCTGGAGTTGGTTGGGGGGGACTGAAGCTTTCTTT	CAWSWLGGTEAFF	-	TRBJ1-1	13	TRBV30	-
TGTGCCAGCAGTTCCTCCTTAACTGGGGCCAACGTCCTGACTTTC	CASSSSLTGANVLTF	-	TRBJ2-6	15	TRBV7-3	-
TGCGCCAGCAGCCAAGATCCCGGGGGTGAAAAACTGTTTTTT	CASSQDPGGEKLFF	few	TRBJ1-4	14	TRBV4-3	-